The 9 T cell receptor beta chains below were found in one sample sequenced in a study of T cell repertoires in cytomegalovirus infection. TCRdb processed the reads anew with MiXCR; each CDR3 protein has one entry. The table shows fewer than 550,000 distinct CDR3 sequences, with about 15% occurring only once. The sequencing input was CD8+ T cells from PBMCs. Receptors were obtained from a human donor in good health (CMV status not recorded). Some clones in this sample may be carry-over from other donors' samples.

This clonotype has more than one count but fewer than ten. The CDR3 protein is CASSQEYPREETQYF. The CDR3 DNA is TGTGCCAGCAGCCAAGAGTACCCAAGGGAAGAGACCCAGTACTTC. The chain uses TRBV3-1 and TRBJ2-5; D remains ambiguous. Trimming pared 0 bases from V and 3 bases from J, leaving 11 bases between. The CDR3 contains 15 residues. The germline V gene encodes CDR1 LGHDT and CDR2 YNNKEL (reference sequence).

At least ten counts were recorded for this clonotype. The rearrangement joins TRBV7-9 to TRBJ2-1; maybe TRBD2 (5 bases). The CDR3 is 12 residues long. Germline V lookup: CDR1 SEHNR, CDR2 FQNEAQ (reference sequence). Trimming cost V 6 bases and J 6 bases, with 9 bases left between them. As DNA, the CDR3 is TGTGCCAGCAGAGTACGGGGCAATGAGCAGTTCTTC. Its translation is CASRVRGNEQFF.

The chain has TRBV25-1 and TRBJ2-7, with 9 bases fitting TRBD2. Unmatched junction bases numbered 0, after V lost 4 bases and J lost 2 bases. The CDR3 sequence is 13 residues long. Per germline, CDR1 MGHDK and CDR2 SYGVNS. CDR3 protein: CASSGLAAYEQYF. For the CDR3, the DNA is TGTGCCAGCAGTGGACTAGCGGCCTACGAGCAGTACTTC.

This rearrangement joins TRBV19 to TRBJ1-1; D not certain. The V and J ends lost 5 bases and 6 bases respectively, with 16 bases between them. Per the germline V gene, CDR1 is LNHDA and CDR2 is SQIVND (reference sequence). This CDR3 region has 14 residues. DNA of the CDR3: TGTGCCAGTAGTTTCAGGACCCTCGCGCCTGAAGCTTTCTTT. Amino acids: CASSFRTLAPEAFF.

This clonotype was counted many times. The CDR3 bases are TGCGCCAGCAGCTTGGCCGATAACGGACTAAATGAAAAACTGTTTTTT. This encodes CASSLADNGLNEKLFF. The chain carries TRBV5-1 and TRBJ1-4; D remains unclear. V lost 0 bases and J lost 5, with 14 bases in between. From germline, CDR1 is SGHRS and CDR2 YFSETQ. The length of the CDR3 is 16 residues.

V is TRBV7-4 and J is TRBJ2-1; 8 bases match TRBD2. The germline V gene has CDR1 SGHVT and CDR2 SQSDAQ. J was trimmed by 12 bases and V by 1 base; bases with no gene match: 11. This CDR3 comprises 15 residues. The CDR3 region is CASSLEDWPRGGQFF. The DNA of the CDR3 is TGTGCCAGCAGCTTAGAGGACTGGCCCCGGGGGGGGCAGTTCTTC. The full variable domain, completed using reference TRBV7-4 and TRBJ2-1, is GAGVSQSPRYKVAKRGRDVALRCDSISGHVTLYWYRQTLGQGSEVLTYSQSDAQRDKSGRPSGRFSAERPERSVSTLKIQRTEQGDSAVYLCASSLEDWPRGGQFFGPGTRLTVL.

The chain couples TRBV27 to TRBJ2-2; D unresolved. V was shortened by 6 bases and J by 3 bases, with 11 bases between the two germline ends. There are 14 residues in the CDR3. Germline V lookup: CDR1 MNHEY, CDR2 SMNVEV (reference sequence). CDR3 sequence: CASRPNTDTGELFF. For the CDR3, the DNA is TGTGCCAGCAGGCCCAATACGGACACCGGGGAGCTGTTTTTT.

In this sample, this clonotype turned up a few times. In DNA form, the CDR3 reads TGTGCCAGCAGTTTAATAACGGGAGTGAGCGAGCAGTACTTC. Translation: CASSLITGVSEQYF. The V gene is TRBV27, the J gene TRBJ2-7; weak D call: TRBD2 (6 bases). The CDR3 is made up of 14 amino acids. Trimming removed 2 bases from V and 6 bases from J, with 14 bases in between. Germline V lookup: CDR1 MNHEY, CDR2 SMNVEV (reference sequence).

The genes are TRBV2 and TRBJ2-7; no definite D call. This CDR3 comprises 13 residues. Germline values: CDR1 SNHLY, CDR2 FYNNEI. The ends were cut back, 3 bases at V and 2 bases at J, with 8 bases in the middle. The CDR3 loop reads CASSDTITYEQYF. CDR3 nucleotide sequence: TGTGCCAGCAGTGACACTATTACCTACGAGCAGTACTTC.